The rows below give T cell receptor beta chains drawn from one sample of a study of STAT5B mutations in CD4+ large granular lymphocyte leukemia. Clones were sequenced by immunoSEQ multiplex PCR, and TCRdb holds only the in-frame ones, with some missing. The repertoire has 30,000 to 35,000 clones, roughly 65% of them found once; the top ten carry 1.5% to 2%. The sample consisted of CD4+ T cells from blood buffy coats. The receptor source for this set is a human donor in good health. Each CDR3 is given with its conserved first and last residue. The D gene is left open where the match is weak. Size values are once, few and many counts, or a class for expanded clones, and some rows have none.

j_call,d_call,v_call,cdr3_length,clone_size,cdr3_aa,cdr3_nt
TRBJ2-1,TRBD2,TRBV7-9,15,once,CASSQRGESYNEQFF,TGTGCCAGCAGCCAGCGGGGGGAAAGTTACAATGAGCAGTTCTTC
TRBJ2-5,-,TRBV21-1,13,-,CASSKVQGWTQYF,TGTGCCAGCAGCAAAGTCCAGGGGTGGACCCAGTACTTC
TRBJ1-1,TRBD1,TRBV11-1,15,few,CASSFMTGTNTEAFF,TGTGCCAGCAGCTTTATGACAGGGACGAACACTGAAGCTTTCTTT
TRBJ1-1,TRBD1,TRBV29-1,11,few,CSFSQGVSAFF,TGCAGCTTTTCCCAGGGGGTATCAGCTTTCTTT
TRBJ1-1,-,TRBV7-8,16,-,CASSLSLGGVNTEAFF,TGTGCCAGCAGCTTATCTTTGGGAGGGGTTAACACTGAAGCTTTCTTT
TRBJ2-6,-,TRBV5-4,15,-,CASSRGWDGANVLTF,TGTGCCAGCAGCCGCGGTTGGGATGGGGCCAACGTCCTGACTTTC
TRBJ2-7,-,TRBV7-3,15,-,CASSTEGRGPYEQYF,TGTGCCAGCAGCACGGAGGGGAGAGGTCCCTACGAGCAGTACTTC
TRBJ2-5,-,TRBV18,14,few,CASSPSGDTETQYF,TGTGCCAGCTCACCATCCGGGGATACGGAGACCCAGTACTTC
TRBJ2-1,-,TRBV7-2,13,-,CASSFEGQSEQFF,TGTGCCAGCAGCTTCGAAGGACAGAGTGAGCAGTTCTTC
TRBJ1-3,-,TRBV5-6,14,-,CASSKQGEGNTIYF,TGTGCCAGCAGCAAACAGGGAGAAGGAAACACCATATATTTT
TRBJ1-4,-,TRBV7-9,14,-,CASSLGHIDEKLFF,TGTGCCAGCAGCTTAGGACATATTGATGAAAAACTGTTTTTT
TRBJ1-3,-,TRBV5-1,14,-,CASSLTGFGNTIYF,TGCGCCAGCAGCTTGACAGGGTTCGGAAACACCATATATTTT
TRBJ1-1,-,TRBV5-1,18,-,CASSLAIPGGNRNTEAFF,TGCGCCAGCAGCTTGGCGATCCCGGGTGGGAATCGGAACACTGAAGCTTTCTTT
TRBJ2-2,TRBD1,TRBV7-3,16,-,CASSLLPFQGAGELFF,TGTGCCAGCAGCTTATTGCCGTTCCAGGGGGCCGGGGAGCTGTTTTTT
TRBJ1-4,-,TRBV29-1,12,-,CSVLATNEKLFF,TGCAGCGTTTTAGCAACTAATGAAAAACTGTTTTTT
TRBJ1-3,-,TRBV19,13,few,CACGQSSGNTIYF,TGTGCCTGCGGACAGTCCTCTGGAAACACCATATATTTT